This entry lists 18 T cell receptor beta chains sequenced from one sample in a study of T-cell reconstitution after alpha-beta-depleted transplantation in children (dated by TCRdb to 2015 to 2016). Libraries were constructed by PCR. Sequencing was carried out with an Illumina HiSeq 2500. To normalize quantification of the TCRbeta repertoire, the TCR libraries were built with molecular barcoding that relied on unique molecular identifiers. In TCRdb, the public reads were trimmed at Q25 with fastp and aligned with MiXCR, with productive beta chains retained. Entries that share a CDR3 protein sequence are merged under the most common genes and DNA. Here the sample has fewer than 130,000 distinct CDR3 sequences; 10% occur a single time. The top ten hold about 8.8% of the sample. The sequencing used PBMCs from the stem cell graft donor, collected from the stem cell graft. The receptors here all came from a human donor who donated a stem cell graft to a child with acute lymphoblastic leukemia.

This clonotype has a count of ten or more. The chain employs TRBV20-1 and TRBJ2-7; weak D call: TRBD1 (6 bases). The CDR3 totals 16 residues. CDR1 and CDR2 from the germline V gene are DFQATT and SNEGSKA (reference sequence). Trimming took off 0 bases at V and 4 bases at J, with 19 bases between the two ends. The DNA for the CDR3 is TGCAGTGCTAGAGATCGAATGTTAGGGGGACGATACGAGCAGTACTTC. Amino acids: CSARDRMLGGRYEQYF.

The table lists this clonotype with a count of one. The chain links TRBV5-1 to TRBJ2-3, with D perhaps matching TRBD1 (5 bases). Between the trimmed V and J ends, which lost 4 bases and 1 base, there was a span of 10 bases. This CDR3 contains 14 residues. Germline V gene data show CDR1 as SGHRS and CDR2 as YFSETQ. Written as DNA, the CDR3 is TGCGCCAGCAGCACTACGACAGGCACAGATACGCAGTATTTT. This sequence encodes CASSTTTGTDTQYF.

At least ten counts were recorded for this clonotype. The gene calls are TRBV20-1 and TRBJ2-5; perhaps TRBD1 as D (6 bases). The length of the CDR3 is 12 residues. Germline CDR1 is DFQATT and CDR2 is SNEGSKA (reference sequence). V lost 5 bases and J 0 bases, leaving 7 bases between the germline ends. CDR3 bases: TGCAGTGCTGGACAGTACCAAGAGACCCAGTACTTC. This encodes CSAGQYQETQYF.

This clonotype was observed at least ten times. V gene TRBV28 combines with J gene TRBJ2-4; 9 positions agree with TRBD1. Losses at the gene ends were 8 bases for V and 8 bases for J; bases not matched to a gene: 13. Germline values: CDR1 MDHEN, CDR2 SYDVKM. There are 15 residues in the CDR3. CDR3 DNA sequence: TGTGCCAGCGTGCCCCGGGGGACAGGGCGGCACATTCAGTACTTC. Translation gives CASVPRGTGRHIQYF.

This clonotype has a count of ten or more. The genes are TRBV5-1 and TRBJ2-3, with 9 bases lining up with TRBD1. The junction had 6 bases not matched to a gene; V was cut back by 0 bases and J by 4 bases. The CDR3 is 16 residues long. The germline gives CDR1 SGHRS, CDR2 YFSETQ. Here the CDR3 reads CASSLDPGQGADTQYF. The CDR3 nucleotides read TGCGCCAGCAGCTTGGACCCGGGACAGGGAGCAGATACGCAGTATTTT.

Many counts were recorded for this clonotype. The V and J genes are TRBV5-1 and TRBJ2-7, with 7 positions matching TRBD1. CDR1 and CDR2 from the germline V gene are SGHRS and YFSETQ. This CDR3 region has 15 residues. The V gene end was trimmed by 0 bases and the J gene end by 3 bases; junction bases not matched to a gene: 6. The CDR3 loop is CASSLDRGPIYEQYF. The CDR3 nucleotides are TGCGCCAGCAGCTTGGACAGGGGTCCAATCTACGAGCAGTACTTC.

At least ten counts were recorded for this clonotype. The CDR3 nucleotides read TGTGCCACCAGTGATCCCCGGGACAGGATCTACAATGAGCAGTTCTTC. Translation: CATSDPRDRIYNEQFF. The chain joins TRBV24-1 to TRBJ2-1, with 8 bases that match TRBD1. The CDR3 length is 16 residues. V dropped 3 bases and J dropped 3; count of bases not matched to a gene: 6. The germline gives CDR1 KGHDR, CDR2 SFDVKD.

This clonotype was seen many times. The chain has TRBV18 and TRBJ1-5; D gene unclear. The CDR3 totals 14 residues. V lost 2 bases and J lost 9, with 14 bases in between. Germline V CDR1 and CDR2: KGHSH, LQKENI. The CDR3 sequence: CASSPEASLRPQHF. The CDR3 region has the DNA TGTGCCAGCTCACCAGAGGCATCGCTGCGGCCCCAGCATTTT.

This clonotype showed up many times. The CDR3 bases are TGTGCCAGCAGTCGAATTACATCCGGGACAGACTACGAGCAGTACTTC. Protein product: CASSRITSGTDYEQYF. This sequence joins TRBV14 and TRBJ2-7, with 7 bases aligning to TRBD1. V gave up 6 bases and J gave up 3 bases; unmatched junction bases: 14. The germline gives CDR1 SGHDN, CDR2 FVKESK. This CDR3 spans 16 amino acids. Full variable domain (rest looked up from reference TRBV14 and TRBJ2-7): EAGVTQFPSHSVIEKGQTVTLRCDPISGHDNLYWYRRVMGKEIKFLLHFVKESKQDESGMPNNRFLAERTGGTYSTLKVQPAELEDSGVYFCASSRITSGTDYEQYFGPGTRLTVT.

The genes are TRBV20-1 and TRBJ2-1; 11 nucleotides match TRBD2. Germline CDR1 reads DFQATT; CDR2 reads SNEGSKA (reference sequence). Trimming removed 3 bases from V and 10 bases from J; junction bases left unmatched: 11. This CDR3 has 15 amino acids. The CDR3 protein is CSASERASGRREQFF. CDR3 coding DNA: TGCAGTGCTAGTGAACGGGCTAGCGGGAGGAGGGAGCAGTTCTTC.

This clonotype came up many times. The chain combines TRBV29-1 with TRBJ2-7, with D possibly called TRBD1 or TRBD2 (6 bases each). Germline V gene data show CDR1 as SQVTM and CDR2 as ANQGSEA. CDR3 length: 13 residues. Trimming pared 7 bases from V and 0 bases from J, leaving 13 bases between. CDR3: CSAKRGDSYEQYF. CDR3 sequence (DNA): TGCAGCGCCAAAAGGGGGGACTCCTACGAGCAGTACTTC.

This clonotype has ten or more counts. The DNA of the CDR3 is TGTGCCAGCAGCTTAGACTCGCCCACACTAGCGGGGTCCATGGGGGAGACCCAGTACTTC. Its translation is CASSLDSPTLAGSMGETQYF. This chain joins TRBV11-2 and TRBJ2-5, with 10 positions matching TRBD2. V lost 0 bases, J lost 5 bases, and 18 bases stayed unmatched. Germline-derived CDR1 and CDR2 are SGHAT and FQNNGV. The CDR3 contains 20 residues.

In its sample, this clonotype was seen many times. The chain employs TRBV3-1 and TRBJ1-2; no clear D. Trimming shortened V by 0 bases and J by 5 bases, and 16 bases separated the two germline ends. Germline V gene data show CDR1 as LGHDT and CDR2 as YNNKEL (reference sequence). This CDR3 region has 16 residues. The CDR3 region has the DNA TGTGCCAGCAGCCAAGATGGACCAGTTCGGGGTTATGGCTACACCTTC. It yields the protein CASSQDGPVRGYGYTF.

This clonotype was detected many times. The chain links TRBV9 to TRBJ1-6; weak D call: TRBD1 (5 bases). V was shortened by 1 base and J by 7 bases, with 12 bases between the two germline ends. The germline V gene encodes CDR1 SGDLS and CDR2 YYNGEE. This CDR3 is 15 amino acids long. As DNA, the CDR3 is TGTGCCAGCAGCGTAAGGCTAGGGGAAAATTCACCCCTCCACTTT. Its protein product is CASSVRLGENSPLHF.

The chain employs TRBV7-2 and TRBJ2-4; D not resolved. The CDR3 loop spans 15 amino acids. The V gene lost 3 bases and the J gene lost 4 bases, with 13 bases spanning the gap. The germline CDR1 and CDR2 sequences are SGHTA and FQGNSA. CDR3: CASSFGGSTKNIQYF. The CDR3 nucleotides are TGTGCCAGCAGCTTTGGCGGCAGTACTAAAAACATTCAGTACTTC. The full variable domain, in which reference TRBV7-2 and TRBJ2-4 provide the parts outside the CDR3, is GAGVSQSPSNKVTEKGKDVELRCDPISGHTALYWYRQSLGQGLEFLIYFQGNSAPDKSGLPSDRFSAERTGGSVSTLTIQRTQQEDSAVYLCASSFGGSTKNIQYFGAGTRLSVL.

This clonotype showed up many times. V gene TRBV9 combines with J gene TRBJ2-1; a weak D match, TRBD1 (5 bases). The CDR3 has 12 amino acids. V lost 4 bases to trimming and J lost 10 bases, with 12 bases between them. Germline V gene lookup returns CDR1 SGDLS and CDR2 YYNGEE. CDR3 in DNA: TGTGCCAGCAGCCCCGCCAGGGCCGAGCAGTTCTTC. This encodes CASSPARAEQFF.

The chain joins TRBV5-5 to TRBJ2-5, with D possibly being TRBD1 (5 bases). The ends were cut back, 2 bases at V and 5 bases at J, with 16 bases in the middle. The V gene's germline CDR1 is SGHKS and CDR2 YYEKEE (reference sequence). The CDR3 loop spans 15 amino acids. CDR3 DNA sequence: TGTGCCAGCAGCTTCCCCAGGGTACAGAGGGAGACCCAGTACTTC. Translating it yields CASSFPRVQRETQYF.

This chain uses TRBV30 with TRBJ2-1, with D perhaps matching TRBD2 (6 bases). The CDR3 is 14 amino acids. Trimming removed 0 bases at V and 10 bases at J, with 16 bases between. Germline values: CDR1 GTSNPN, CDR2 SVGIG (reference sequence). The CDR3 sequence: CAWSVGLGDSEQFF. CDR3 nucleotides: TGTGCCTGGAGTGTTGGTTTAGGGGACTCCGAGCAGTTCTTC.